This T cell receptor (beta chain) was obtained from a study of cytomegalovirus exposure and HLA in healthy donors. CDR1 is LNHDA, CDR2 SQIVND, per germline (reference sequence). The CDR3 runs to 15 residues. The germline V and J ends were trimmed by 5 bases and 4 bases, with 17 bases remaining between them. Primers included in the PCR were 60 Vbeta and 13 Jbeta primers. Only in-frame clones appear in the TCRdb table, and some are missing; sequencing was by immunoSEQ multiplex PCR. The sample consists of some 120,000 clones, around 83% of them appearing once. The rearrangement joins TRBV19 to TRBJ2-5, with D perhaps TRBD2 (6 bases). Sequenced: PBMCs. This receptor was taken from a woman under 30 in good health and CMV-seropositive. CDR3 in amino acids: CASSLSTSGRETQYF. The CDR3, as DNA: TGTGCCAGTAGTTTATCCACCTCCGGGAGAGAGACCCAGTACTTC.